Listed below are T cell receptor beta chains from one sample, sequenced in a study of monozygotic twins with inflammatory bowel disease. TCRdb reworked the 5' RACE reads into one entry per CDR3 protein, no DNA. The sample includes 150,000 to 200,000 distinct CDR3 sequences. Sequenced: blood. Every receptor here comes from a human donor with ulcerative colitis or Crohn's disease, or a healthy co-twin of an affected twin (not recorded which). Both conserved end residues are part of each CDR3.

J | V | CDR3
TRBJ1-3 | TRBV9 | CASSVGPGNPFSGNTIYF
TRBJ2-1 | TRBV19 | CASSRSFYNEQFF
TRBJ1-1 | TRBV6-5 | CASSSTTGANTEAFF
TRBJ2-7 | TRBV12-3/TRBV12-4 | CASSTPSYEQYF
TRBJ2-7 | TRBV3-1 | CASSQKTSGSNEQYF
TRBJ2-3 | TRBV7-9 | CASLGEQAGGPGDTQYF
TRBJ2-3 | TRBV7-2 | CASSSLGPDTQYF
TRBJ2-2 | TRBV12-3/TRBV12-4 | CASSYRQLTGELFF
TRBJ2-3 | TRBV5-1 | CASSLNTGQGFTDTQYF
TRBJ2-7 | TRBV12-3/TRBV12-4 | CASSRRQVNEQYF
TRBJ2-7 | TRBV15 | CATSNIGGSYEQYF
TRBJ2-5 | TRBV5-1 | CASSLVAGLRETQYF
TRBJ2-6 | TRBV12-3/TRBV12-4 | CASSFVGANVLTF
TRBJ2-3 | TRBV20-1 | CSAPGGRVTDTQYF
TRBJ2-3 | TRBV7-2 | CASSSTGVTDTQYF
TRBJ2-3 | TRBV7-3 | CASSREGNTDTQYF
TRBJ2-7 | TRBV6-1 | CASSEFGRFSYEQYF
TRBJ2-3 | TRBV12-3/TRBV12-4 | CASSLVGTGSDTQYF
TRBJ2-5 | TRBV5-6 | CASSQQDSIETQYF
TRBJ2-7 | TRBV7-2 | CASSLEGGGLYEQYF
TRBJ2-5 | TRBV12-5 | CASGLGPGGTQYF
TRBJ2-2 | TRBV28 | CASSKTGTFTGELFF
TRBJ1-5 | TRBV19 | CASSMRGSGNQPQHF
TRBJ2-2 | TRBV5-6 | CASSFKDGELFF
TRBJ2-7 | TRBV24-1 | CATSDQPAGTGSYEQYF
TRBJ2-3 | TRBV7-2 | CASGPTLKYTQYF
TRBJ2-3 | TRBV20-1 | CSASSGRWSTDTQYF
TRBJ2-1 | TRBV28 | CASSLLGLRDRAYNEQFF
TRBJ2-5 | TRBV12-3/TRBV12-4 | CASSSGIAGVQETQYF
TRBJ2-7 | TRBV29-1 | CSVGFLVRGSEQYF
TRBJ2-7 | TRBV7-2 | CASSLRSAGEQYF
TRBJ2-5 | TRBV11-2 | CASSLGELASGAPVQETQYF
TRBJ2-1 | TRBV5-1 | CASKEEVADEQFF
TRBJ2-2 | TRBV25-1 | CASRGGTGELFF
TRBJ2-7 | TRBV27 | CASRSRETHEQYF
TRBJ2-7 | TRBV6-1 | CASSPILGTSGSEQYF
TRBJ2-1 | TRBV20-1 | CSATTLGTSGTFSYNEQFF
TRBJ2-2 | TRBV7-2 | CASSWVAGESGELFF
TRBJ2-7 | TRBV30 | CAWSRTRYEQYF
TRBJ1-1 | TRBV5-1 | CASSGDVNTEAFF
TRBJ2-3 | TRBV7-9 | CASRKGADTQYF
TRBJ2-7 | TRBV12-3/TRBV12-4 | CASLGTSDFIHEQYF
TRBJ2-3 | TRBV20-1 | CSAKIQTEGTQYF
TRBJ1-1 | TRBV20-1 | CRTHQNTEAFF
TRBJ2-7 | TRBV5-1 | CASSEQGDSYEQYF
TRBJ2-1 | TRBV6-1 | CASSTLAGVWNEQFF
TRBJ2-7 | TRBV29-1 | CSVDLTSGAYEQYF
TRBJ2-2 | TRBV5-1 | CASSFPGTSGANTGELFF